What follows are 15 T cell receptor beta chains derived from one specimen sequenced in a study of shared clonotypes between healthy human individuals. Clones were read by immunoSEQ multiplex PCR, and TCRdb kept only the in-frame ones, dropping some. The sample shows about 2 million clones, approximately 94% of them seen only once. Naivety among CD8 cells was defined by CD45RO negativity and positive CCR7 selection, thereby excluding terminally differentiated effector memory CD45RA+ cells. Source material: naive CD8+ T cells sorted from blood. These receptors were collected from a man aged 18 to 30 in good health.

The CDR3 DNA reads TGTGCCAGCAGCTTGGGGGCGGGTAACACTGAAGCTTTCTTT. Its protein product is CASSLGAGNTEAFF. This sequence joins TRBV5-6 and TRBJ1-1; D remains unclear. Between the trimmed V and J ends, which lost 0 bases and 2 bases, there was a span of 8 bases. CDR3 size: 14 residues. CDR1 SGHDT and CDR2 YYEEEE come from the germline V gene. The whole variable domain, filled in from reference TRBV5-6 and TRBJ1-1, reads DAGVTQSPTHLIKTRGQQVTLRCSPKSGHDTVSWYQQALGQGPQFIFQYYEEEERQRGNFPDRFSGHQFPNYSSELNVNALLLGDSALYLCASSLGAGNTEAFFGQGTRLTVV.

Only a few counts were recorded for this clone. The same CDR3 can be traced to other DNA sequences in this sample. V and J are TRBV30 and TRBJ2-3; TRBD2 matches 8 bases. CDR1 is GTSNPN and CDR2 is SVGIG in the germline V gene (reference sequence). The CDR3 has 14 amino acids. J lost 0 bases, V lost 2 bases, and 1 base had no gene match. The CDR3 region is CAWSSSGSTDTQYF. CDR3 nucleotides: TGTGCCTGGAGTTCTAGCGGGAGCACAGATACGCAGTATTTT. Full variable domain (rest looked up from reference TRBV30 and TRBJ2-3): SQTIHQWPATLVQPVGSPLSLECTVEGTSNPNLYWYRQAAGRGLQLLFYSVGIGQISSEVPQNLSASRPQDRQFILSSKKLLLSDSGFYLCAWSSSGSTDTQYFGPGTRLTVL.

J is TRBJ2-5 and V is TRBV27; D is undetermined. The CDR3 contains 14 residues. Germline values: CDR1 MNHEY, CDR2 SMNVEV (reference sequence). Trimming stripped 8 bases from V and 4 bases from J, with 17 bases between. The CDR3 spells CASAPGSRIETQYF. Written as DNA, the CDR3 is TGTGCCAGCGCCCCGGGCAGTCGTATAGAGACCCAGTACTTC.

J is TRBJ2-7 and V is TRBV29-1; tentatively, D is TRBD2 (6 bases). Trimming shortened V by 4 bases and J by 10 bases, and 11 bases separated the two germline ends. Per the germline V gene, CDR1 is SQVTM and CDR2 is ANQGSEA. The CDR3 runs to 10 residues. The CDR3 DNA reads as TGCAGCGTTGGCGGGACGATACAGTACTTC. Translated: CSVGGTIQYF.

V and J are TRBV9 and TRBJ2-5; D is unresolved. Germline V gene data show CDR1 as SGDLS and CDR2 as YYNGEE. The CDR3 is 16 residues long. V dropped 3 bases and J dropped 1 base, with 16 bases sitting between them. The CDR3 spells CASSAAQTHTQETQYF. CDR3 coding DNA: TGTGCCAGCAGCGCAGCCCAGACACATACCCAAGAGACCCAGTACTTC.

This chain joins TRBV5-1 and TRBJ1-2, with a weak D call TRBD1 (5 bases). This CDR3 has 14 residues. Trimming removed 4 bases at V and 3 bases at J, with 13 bases between. CDR1 SGHRS and CDR2 YFSETQ come from the germline V gene. Here the CDR3 DNA reads TGCGCCAGCAGCGGGGGAGGGGATGACTATGGCTACACCTTC. As protein: CASSGGGDDYGYTF.

This clone was counted a single time. This chain uses TRBV6-5 with TRBJ2-1; no definite D call. Per germline, CDR1 MNHEY and CDR2 SVGAGI. The CDR3 runs to 15 residues. Trimming took off 6 bases at V and 0 bases at J, with 12 bases between the two ends. The CDR3 sequence is CASRSEGLSYNEQFF. CDR3 nucleotides: TGTGCCAGCAGGTCTGAAGGCCTCTCCTACAATGAGCAGTTCTTC.

The chain combines TRBV9 with TRBJ2-7; 14 nucleotides align to TRBD2. From germline, CDR1 is SGDLS and CDR2 YYNGEE. The CDR3 runs to 15 residues. The junction had 1 base not matched to a gene; V was cut back by 5 bases and J by 0 bases. The CDR3 bases are TGTGCCAGCAGTGGGACTAGCGGGAGCTCCTACGAGCAGTACTTC. Protein: CASSGTSGSSYEQYF.

Comment on this clone: The sample contains more than one DNA sequence encoding this CDR3. This chain links TRBV30 with TRBJ2-7, with 9 nucleotides matching TRBD1. The CDR3 extends over 14 amino acids. Unmatched junction bases numbered 8, after V lost 5 bases and J lost 3 bases. Germline assignment: CDR1 GTSNPN and CDR2 SVGIG (reference sequence). This CDR3 is CAWSVGQGYYEQYF. The CDR3 bases are TGTGCCTGGTCCGTGGGACAGGGCTACTACGAGCAGTACTTC.

A note on this clone: Other DNA sequences within the sample encode an identical CDR3. The CDR3 sequence is CASSSTGSQETQYF. The DNA of the CDR3 is TGTGCCAGCAGCTCGACAGGGAGTCAAGAGACCCAGTACTTC. The chain couples TRBV7-9 to TRBJ2-5, with 7 positions matching TRBD1. This CDR3 contains 14 residues. With 4 bases clipped from V and 2 bases from J, the junction kept 4 bases outside the gene matches. Per germline, CDR1 SEHNR and CDR2 FQNEAQ (reference sequence).

The chain has TRBV29-1 and TRBJ1-2, with D unclear. This CDR3 has 13 residues. Trimming left V 3 bases short and J 3 bases short, with 11 bases between. CDR1 SQVTM and CDR2 ANQGSEA come from the germline V gene. For the CDR3, the DNA is TGCAGCGTTGATCCGGGAATCGACTATGGCTACACCTTC. Residues: CSVDPGIDYGYTF.

The J gene is TRBJ2-3, the V gene TRBV29-1; perhaps D is TRBD1 or TRBD2 (5 bases each). CDR1 is SQVTM and CDR2 is ANQGSEA in the germline V gene. The CDR3 length is 16 residues. Trimming took off 7 bases at V and 0 bases at J, with 20 bases between the two ends. In DNA, the CDR3 is TGCAGCGCAAGGGGTTGGGACCCAGCTAGCACAGATACGCAGTATTTT. Protein: CSARGWDPASTDTQYF.

Worth noting for this clone: Different DNA sequences within this sample yield the same CDR3. The V call is TRBV19, the J call TRBJ2-5, with 11 bases aligning to TRBD1. Germline CDR1 is LNHDA and CDR2 is SQIVND (reference sequence). The CDR3 has 15 amino acids. Trimming cost V 1 base and J 5 bases; bases outside gene matches: 3. CDR3 protein: CASSIGTGGAETQYF. The CDR3 DNA follows: TGTGCCAGTAGTATAGGGACAGGGGGCGCGGAGACCCAGTACTTC.

The count of this clone is one. J is TRBJ2-1 and V is TRBV5-4; D might be TRBD1 (6 bases). The CDR3 covers 16 residues. CDR1 SGHNT and CDR2 YYREEE come from the germline V gene (reference sequence). V was pared by 0 bases and J by 1 base, with 11 bases between. Written as DNA, the CDR3 is TGTGCCAGCAGCTTGGAATGGGGGCAATCCTACAATGAGCAGTTCTTC. This encodes CASSLEWGQSYNEQFF.

The chain joins TRBV5-1 to TRBJ2-3; D unresolved. Germline V CDR1 and CDR2: SGHRS, YFSETQ. Trimming cost V 0 bases and J 1 base, with 6 bases left between them. This CDR3 region has 14 residues. The CDR3 reads CASSLGHGTDTQYF. For the CDR3, the DNA is TGCGCCAGCAGCTTGGGACATGGCACAGATACGCAGTATTTT.